This T cell receptor beta chain was found in a study of blood T cell repertoires in COVID-19. Germline-derived CDR1 and CDR2 are LGHDT and YNNKEL (reference sequence). V lost 1 base to trimming and J lost 5 bases, with 5 bases between them. There are 12 residues in the CDR3. In the case of this clone: The sample carries other DNA sequences with the same CDR3.

Sequencing used immunoSEQ multiplex PCR; TCRdb keeps in-frame clones, though not all of them. This table has some 170,000 clones, more than 80% appearing once. This receptor was obtained from a woman aged 60-75 years with COVID-19, enrolled during active disease. This chain connects TRBV3-1 (or the pseudogene TRBV3-2) to TRBJ1-2; no firm D call. Specimen: peripheral blood. The CDR3 sequence is CASSQGGYGYTF. CDR3 coding DNA: TGTGCCAGCAGCCAAGGAGGGTATGGCTACACCTTC.